These 21 T cell receptor beta chains share one sample of origin, sequenced in a study of cytomegalovirus exposure and HLA in healthy donors. Sequenced by immunoSEQ multiplex PCR; TCRdb stores in-frame clones only, minus some. This sample has 190,000 or so clones, with around 81% found just once. Sequenced material: PBMCs. These receptors came from a woman under 30 in good health and CMV-seropositive.

The rearrangement links TRBV10-3 to TRBJ2-1; 9 bases map to TRBD2. With V trimmed by 4 bases and J by 8 bases, 9 bases remained unmatched. The CDR3 loop spans 15 amino acids. CDR1 and CDR2 (germline): ENHRY, SYGVKD. The CDR3 coding sequence is TGTGCCATCAGTGGGGTCGCGGGGGGGCCGGATGAGCAGTTCTTC. Translation gives CAISGVAGGPDEQFF.

The sample holds one count of this clone. The chain links TRBV4-3 to TRBJ1-2, with D maybe TRBD1 (6 bases). The CDR3 runs 13 residues. Germline CDR1 is LGHNA and CDR2 is YSLEER. V lost 3 bases to trimming and J lost 7 bases, with 12 bases between them. CDR3 loop: CASSHLGAPGYTF. The CDR3 DNA reads TGCGCCAGCAGCCATTTGGGGGCCCCTGGCTACACCTTC.

In regard to this clone: Since the CDR3 does not end with the conserved phenylalanine or tryptophan, this likely comes from a read error. Because the CDR3's place on the DNA is in doubt, the DNA is left out and the CDR3 is given as listed by TCRdb. The V call is TRBV11-2, the J call TRBJ1-2; the listed D gene, TRBD1, was not tested against the DNA. The CDR3 numbers 12 amino acids, ends counted. Germline assignment: CDR1 SGHAT and CDR2 FQNNGV. The CDR3 protein is CASSLSRGGLTL.

The chain is built from TRBV27 and TRBJ1-1, with D possibly TRBD1 on 6 matching bases. V lost 6 bases and J 2 bases, leaving 25 bases between the germline ends. From germline, CDR1 is MNHEY and CDR2 SMNVEV (reference sequence). CDR3 length: 18 amino acids. The CDR3 DNA follows: TGTGCCAGCAGCCATAGGAGTCCGGGGAGGGGGAGTAACACTGAAGCTTTCTTT. It encodes CASSHRSPGRGSNTEAFF.

A few counts support this clone. Different DNA sequences within this sample yield the same CDR3. This rearrangement joins TRBV9 to TRBJ1-3; D is unresolved. Between the trimmed V and J ends, which lost 4 bases and 4 bases, there was a span of 6 bases. Germline assignment: CDR1 SGDLS and CDR2 YYNGEE. The length of the CDR3 is 12 residues. CDR3 sequence reads: CASSRGGNTIYF. DNA for the CDR3: TGTGCCAGCAGCCGCGGGGGAAACACCATATATTTT.

CDR3 DNA: TGTGCCAGCAGTTACACACAGGGGCAAGGCTATGGCTACACCTTC. It codes for CASSYTQGQGYGYTF. This chain connects TRBV6-5 to TRBJ1-2; 7 positions match TRBD1. Trimming cost V 2 bases and J 4 bases; bases outside gene matches: 7. The germline V gene encodes CDR1 MNHEY and CDR2 SVGAGI. The CDR3 extends over 15 amino acids.

The rearrangement joins TRBV6-5 to TRBJ2-7; the D gene is possibly TRBD2 (5 bases). The V gene's germline CDR1 is MNHEY and CDR2 SVGAGI. This CDR3 spans 14 amino acids. The germline V and J ends were trimmed by 0 bases and 2 bases, with 8 bases remaining between them. As DNA, the CDR3 is TGTGCCAGCAGTTACTCGGCCGGGGCCTACGAGCAGTACTTC. It translates to CASSYSAGAYEQYF.

J is TRBJ1-2 and V is TRBV5-6; D possibly corresponds to TRBD1 (6 bases). V lost 6 bases and J lost 4, with 10 bases in between. The CDR3 consists of 12 residues. Germline V CDR1 and CDR2: SGHDT, YYEEEE. Written as DNA, the CDR3 is TGTGCCAGCAAAATAGGGGGCTATGGCTACACCTTC. Encoded protein: CASKIGGYGYTF.

The chain couples TRBV6-4 to TRBJ2-1; weak D call: TRBD2 (6 bases). The germline V gene encodes CDR1 MRHNA and CDR2 SNTAGT. The CDR3 is 15 residues long. Deletions cut 0 bases from V and 2 bases from J, with 8 bases between. The CDR3 DNA sequence: TGTGCCAGCAGTGACTCCGGGACTGCCTACAATGAGCAGTTCTTC. Translation: CASSDSGTAYNEQFF.

The rearrangement uses TRBV7-3 and TRBJ2-1; no clear D. The CDR3 length is 16 residues. Trimming cost V 1 base and J 1 base, with 11 bases left between them. Per the germline V gene, CDR1 is SGHTA and CDR2 is FQGTGA. The CDR3 reads CASSLIPVTSYNEQFF. In DNA, the CDR3 is TGTGCCAGCAGCTTAATCCCGGTAACGTCCTACAATGAGCAGTTCTTC.

The chain links TRBV7-2 to TRBJ2-5; 10 positions match TRBD2. This CDR3 has 16 amino acids. The V and J ends lost 1 base and 4 bases, in that order; junction bases with no gene match: 6. Germline V gene lookup returns CDR1 SGHTA and CDR2 FQGNSA. DNA of the CDR3: TGTGCCAGCAGCTTAGATAGCGGGGGGTCAGCAGAGACCCAGTACTTC. Protein sequence: CASSLDSGGSAETQYF.

This clone occurred once. The V gene is TRBV27, the J gene TRBJ1-2; TRBD1 is a possible D gene (6 bases). This CDR3 has 18 residues. Germline V CDR1 and CDR2: MNHEY, SMNVEV (reference sequence). Trimming shortened V by 4 bases and J by 4 bases, and 25 bases separated the two germline ends. CDR3 nucleotide sequence: TGTGCCAGCAGTTACCCCACCCCCCCTACAGGGCTCAGCTATGGCTACACCTTC. It encodes CASSYPTPPTGLSYGYTF.

In this sample, this clone turned up once. This rearrangement joins TRBV5-1 to TRBJ1-5, with 11 bases identical to TRBD1. Germline values: CDR1 SGHRS, CDR2 YFSETQ. The V and J ends lost 4 bases and 0 bases, in that order; junction bases with no gene match: 12. The CDR3 has 19 residues. CDR3 in DNA: TGCGCCAGCAGCCCAAAATCGGGACAGGGGGATCTTAGCAATCAGCCCCAGCATTTT. It translates to CASSPKSGQGDLSNQPQHF.

This clone came up a few times. This chain links TRBV19 with TRBJ1-2; 7 bases line up with TRBD1. J was trimmed by 4 bases and V by 3 bases; bases with no gene match: 5. CDR3 length: 14 residues. Germline CDR1 is LNHDA and CDR2 is SQIVND (reference sequence). The CDR3 DNA reads as TGTGCCAGTAGTATGAGAGGGACAGCCTATGGCTACACCTTC. This gives the protein CASSMRGTAYGYTF.

V usage is TRBV5-1 and J usage is TRBJ2-7, with D possibly being TRBD2 (6 bases). The CDR3 extends over 14 amino acids. V dropped 2 bases and J dropped 0 bases, with 9 bases sitting between them. CDR1 and CDR2 (germline): SGHRS, YFSETQ. The CDR3 spells CASSFGDFSYEQYF. The CDR3 nucleotides are TGCGCCAGCAGCTTTGGGGACTTCTCCTACGAGCAGTACTTC.

The gene calls are TRBV7-7 and TRBJ2-3; D perhaps matches TRBD1 (6 bases). The CDR3 sequence is 14 residues long. V lost 5 bases and J 6 bases, leaving 15 bases between the germline ends. Germline V CDR1 and CDR2: SSHAT, FNYEAQ (reference sequence). The CDR3 nucleotides read TGTGCCAGCAGCCCGACAGGAACCAAGGATACGCAGTATTTT. Translating it yields CASSPTGTKDTQYF.

This clone was seen once. V gene TRBV7-8 combines with J gene TRBJ1-3; weak D call: TRBD1 (6 bases). Trimming left V 2 bases short and J 10 bases short, with 12 bases between. CDR1 and CDR2 (germline): SGHVS, FQNEAQ. The CDR3 has 13 amino acids. The CDR3 nucleotides are TGTGCCAGCAGCTTATCCCCCCAGGGGACCATATATTTT. Amino acid sequence: CASSLSPQGTIYF.

The rearrangement joins TRBV29-1 to TRBJ2-7; possibly TRBD2 for D (5 bases). The CDR3 has 12 residues. From germline, CDR1 is SQVTM and CDR2 ANQGSEA. V was clipped by 4 bases and J by 7 bases, with 14 bases between them. The CDR3 DNA reads as TGCAGCGTTGCGGACTTCCTAAAAGAGCAGTACTTC. It encodes CSVADFLKEQYF.

On this clone: A far larger clone is off by one base, so a read error is likely. The same CDR3 also results from other DNA sequences found in this sample. The chain uses TRBV6-1 and TRBJ2-3, with TRBD2 identical over 13 bases. CDR3 length: 15 amino acids. V was clipped by 2 bases and J by 4 bases; unmatched bases: 0. Per germline, CDR1 MNHNS and CDR2 SASEGT. The CDR3 spells CASSETSGGADTQYF. The CDR3 bases are TGTGCCAGCAGTGAAACTAGCGGGGGGGCAGATACGCAGTATTTT.

In the case of this clone: A much larger clone is a single base away; this may be a read error. The V and J genes are TRBV4-2 and TRBJ2-1, with D maybe TRBD2 (5 bases). The ends were cut back, 0 bases at V and 8 bases at J, with 8 bases in the middle. The germline V gene has CDR1 LGHNA and CDR2 YNFKEQ. CDR3 length equals 13 residues. The CDR3 DNA reads TGTGCCAGCAGCCAAGATCCCGGGGATGAGCAGTTCTTC. Translating it yields CASSQDPGDEQFF.

The CDR3 spells CASSPGEGGHEQYF. Here the CDR3 DNA reads TGTGCCAGCTCTCCCGGCGAAGGGGGCCACGAGCAGTACTTC. V and J are TRBV18 and TRBJ2-7, with 7 bases identical to TRBD1. The germline V gene has CDR1 KGHSH and CDR2 LQKENI. V trimming: 6 bases; J trimming: 5 bases; junction bases outside the gene matches: 10. The CDR3 length is 14 residues.